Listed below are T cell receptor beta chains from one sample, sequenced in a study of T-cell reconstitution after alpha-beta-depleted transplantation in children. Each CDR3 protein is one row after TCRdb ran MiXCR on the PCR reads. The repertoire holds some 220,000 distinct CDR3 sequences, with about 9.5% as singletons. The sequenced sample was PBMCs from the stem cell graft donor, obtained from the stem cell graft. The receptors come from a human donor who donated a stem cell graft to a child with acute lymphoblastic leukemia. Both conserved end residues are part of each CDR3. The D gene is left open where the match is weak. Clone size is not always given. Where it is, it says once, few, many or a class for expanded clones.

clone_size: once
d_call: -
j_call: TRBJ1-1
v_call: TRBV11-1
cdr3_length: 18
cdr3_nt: TGTGCCAGCAGCTTAGGGGGCGGGGTTAAGACCATGGACACTGAAGCTTTCTTT
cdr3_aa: CASSLGGGVKTMDTEAFF

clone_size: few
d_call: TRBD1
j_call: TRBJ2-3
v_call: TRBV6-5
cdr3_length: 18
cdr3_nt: TGTGCCAGCAGCTTAGGACAGGGCTCGTCCTTCGTCCCAGATACGCAGTATTTT
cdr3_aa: CASSLGQGSSFVPDTQYF

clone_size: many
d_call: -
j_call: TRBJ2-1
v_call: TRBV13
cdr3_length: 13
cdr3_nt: TGTGCCAGCAGCCCGCGGTCCACCGGGAAGCAGTTCTTC
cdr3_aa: CASSPRSTGKQFF

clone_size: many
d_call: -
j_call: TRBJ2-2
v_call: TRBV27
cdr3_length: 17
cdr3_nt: TGTGCCAGCAGTTTATCGGATCCGGCACCGAACACCGGGGAGCTGTTTTTT
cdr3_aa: CASSLSDPAPNTGELFF

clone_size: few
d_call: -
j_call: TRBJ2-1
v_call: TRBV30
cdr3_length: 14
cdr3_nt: TGTGCCTGGAGCGGAGGGGAGTCCTACAATGAGCAGTTCTTC
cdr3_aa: CAWSGGESYNEQFF

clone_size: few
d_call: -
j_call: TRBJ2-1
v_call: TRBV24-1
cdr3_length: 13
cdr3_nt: TGTGCCACCAGTGGGGGACGGAGGGATGAGCAGTTCTTC
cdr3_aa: CATSGGRRDEQFF

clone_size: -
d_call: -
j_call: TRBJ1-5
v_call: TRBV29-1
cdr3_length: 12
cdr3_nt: TGCAGCGTTGACAGTGGCAATCAGCCCCAGCATTTT
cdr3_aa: CSVDSGNQPQHF

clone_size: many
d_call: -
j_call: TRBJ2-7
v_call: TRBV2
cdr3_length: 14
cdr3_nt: TGTGCCAGCAGTGAAGAAACAAGGGCCTACGAGCAGTACTTC
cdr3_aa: CASSEETRAYEQYF

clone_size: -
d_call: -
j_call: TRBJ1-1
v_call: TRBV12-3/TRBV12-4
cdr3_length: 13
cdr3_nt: TGTGCCAGCAGTCCGCAGTGGAACACTGAAGCTTTCTTT
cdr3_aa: CASSPQWNTEAFF

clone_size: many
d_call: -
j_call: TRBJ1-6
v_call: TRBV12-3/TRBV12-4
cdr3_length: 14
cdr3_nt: TGTGCCAGCAGTTTAGAGGGGTTAAACTCACCCCTCCACTTT
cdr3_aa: CASSLEGLNSPLHF

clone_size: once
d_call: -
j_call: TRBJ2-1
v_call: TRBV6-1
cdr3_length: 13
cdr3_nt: TGTGCCACCAGTGGGCACAGCGGCTATGAGCAGTTCTTC
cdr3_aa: CATSGHSGYEQFF

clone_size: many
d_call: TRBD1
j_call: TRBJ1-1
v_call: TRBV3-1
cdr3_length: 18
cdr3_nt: TGTGCCAGCAGCCAATACTTCCGGGACAGGGGCACAAATTTGGAAGCTTTCTTT
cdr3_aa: CASSQYFRDRGTNLEAFF

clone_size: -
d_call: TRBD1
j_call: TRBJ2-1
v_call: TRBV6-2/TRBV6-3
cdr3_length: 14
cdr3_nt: TGTGCCAGTATTGGACAGGAGAACCCCAATGAGCAGTTCTTC
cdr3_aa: CASIGQENPNEQFF